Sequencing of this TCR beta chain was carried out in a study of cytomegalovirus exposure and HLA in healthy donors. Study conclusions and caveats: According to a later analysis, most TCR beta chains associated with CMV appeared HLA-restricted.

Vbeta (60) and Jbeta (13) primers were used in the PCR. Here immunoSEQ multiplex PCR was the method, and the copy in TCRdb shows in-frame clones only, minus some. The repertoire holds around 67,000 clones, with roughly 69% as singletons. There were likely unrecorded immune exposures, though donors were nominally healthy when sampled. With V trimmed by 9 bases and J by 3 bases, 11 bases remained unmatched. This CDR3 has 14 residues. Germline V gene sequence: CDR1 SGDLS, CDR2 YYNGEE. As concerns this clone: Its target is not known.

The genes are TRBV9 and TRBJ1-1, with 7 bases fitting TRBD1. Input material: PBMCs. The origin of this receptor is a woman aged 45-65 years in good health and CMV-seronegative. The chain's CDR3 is CATTRGLGDTEAFF. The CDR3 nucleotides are TGTGCCACCACAAGGGGGCTCGGGGACACTGAAGCTTTCTTT.